The clone carrying this TCR beta chain was observed a few times. Fresh-frozen tumor tissue and more than two years of survival data were available for all. Blood PBMC samples: pre-vaccination, two weeks post third vaccination, and at tumor progression. V lost 1 base to trimming and J lost 4 bases; unmatched junction nucleotides: 3. CDR1 is SGHTA, CDR2 FQGNSA, per germline. The CDR3 has 15 residues. These data come from a study of glioma-infiltrating T cells after dendritic cell vaccination. Amplification used 60 V beta primers and 13 J beta primers. Method: immunoSEQ multiplex PCR; TCRdb's copy keeps in-frame clones and lacks some. In the table there are roughly 100,000 clones, around 81% of which are singletons.

This chain links TRBV7-2 with TRBJ2-3; 9 bases line up with TRBD1. This TCR was sampled from a human donor with glioblastoma. The sample here was blood, taken before dendritic cell vaccination. For the CDR3, the DNA is TGTGCCAGCAGCTTAGAGGGACAGGGCGCAGATACGCAGTATTTT. Translation gives CASSLEGQGADTQYF. Filled out from reference TRBV7-2 and TRBJ2-3, the complete variable domain reads GAGVSQSPSNKVTEKGKDVELRCDPISGHTALYWYRQSLGQGLEFLIYFQGNSAPDKSGLPSDRFSAERTGGSVSTLTIQRTQQEDSAVYLCASSLEGQGADTQYFGPGTRLTVL.